Each of the 18 T cell receptor beta chains below was sequenced from the same sample in a study of shared clonotypes between healthy human individuals (TCRdb year 2020). The library was produced with the immunoSEQ multiplex PCR assay. As stored in TCRdb, this immuneACCESS dataset retains in-frame rearrangements with V and J assigned. A fraction of the clones does not appear; measured against another copy, unresolved V genes explain less than half of the discrepancy, and the remainder lacks a known reason. For this sample the table gives roughly 2 million clones, of which almost 96% were detected only once. Roughly 0.13% of the sample rests with the top ten. Input material: naive CD4+ T cells sorted from blood. The cell subset or site label corresponds to: CD45RA+ positively selected. All receptors derive from a man between 18 and 35 years old in good health.

The CDR3 loop is CASSPARGYEQYF. CDR3 nucleotides: TGCGCCAGCAGCCCGGCGAGGGGATACGAGCAGTACTTC. The chain carries TRBV5-1 and TRBJ2-7, with D perhaps given as TRBD1 or TRBD2 (5 bases each). CDR3 length: 13 amino acids. Germline V lookup: CDR1 SGHRS, CDR2 YFSETQ. Deletions cut 4 bases from V and 4 bases from J, with 12 bases between.

This chain connects TRBV5-1 to TRBJ1-4; the D gene is possibly TRBD1 (5 bases). V was trimmed by 4 bases and J by 2 bases, leaving 15 bases between them. This CDR3 has 16 amino acids. CDR1 SGHRS and CDR2 YFSETQ come from the germline V gene. The CDR3 protein is CASSPAPQGTNEKLFF. In DNA form, the CDR3 reads TGCGCCAGCAGCCCGGCCCCGCAGGGCACTAATGAAAAACTGTTTTTT. The variable domain in full, completed from reference TRBV5-1 and TRBJ1-4, reads KAGVTQTPRYLIKTRGQQVTLSCSPISGHRSVSWYQQTPGQGLQFLFEYFSETQRNKGNFPGRFSGRQFSNSRSEMNVSTLELGDSALYLCASSPAPQGTNEKLFFGSGTQLSVL.

The chain couples TRBV6-6 to TRBJ2-2; 8 bases are shared with TRBD2. Germline CDR1 MNHNY, CDR2 SVGAGI (reference sequence). The V segment lost 0 bases and the J segment 7 bases; nucleotides outside the gene matches: 1. The CDR3 is 14 amino acids. For the CDR3, the DNA is TGTGCCAGCAGTTACTCCGGGACTAGCGGGGAGCTGTTTTTT. It yields the protein CASSYSGTSGELFF.

For the CDR3, the DNA is TGTGCCATCAGTGACACTCCGGGACTAGCGGGGCGCGGTGAGCAGTTCTTC. It encodes CAISDTPGLAGRGEQFF. The chain carries TRBV10-3 and TRBJ2-1, with 13 bases identical to TRBD2. This CDR3 contains 17 residues. Trimming cost V 3 bases and J 9 bases; bases outside gene matches: 11. Per the germline V gene, CDR1 is ENHRY and CDR2 is SYGVKD.

The rearrangement links TRBV5-5 to TRBJ1-2; no reliable D call. CDR1 SGHKS and CDR2 YYEKEE come from the germline V gene (reference sequence). The V end was cut by 4 bases, the J end by 8 bases, with 12 bases between. CDR3 length: 12 amino acids. The CDR3 DNA sequence: TGTGCCAGCAGCCCCGGTTCTAAGGGCTACACCTTC. It encodes CASSPGSKGYTF.

As concerns this clone: Other nucleotide sequences in the sample specify the same CDR3. This chain joins TRBV29-1 and TRBJ2-2, with TRBD1 matching 8 bases. Losses at the gene ends were 4 bases for V and 5 bases for J; bases not matched to a gene: 3. Looked up from germline, CDR1 is SQVTM and CDR2 is ANQGSEA. The length of the CDR3 is 13 residues. The CDR3 DNA is TGCAGCGTTGGGCAGGGGGCGACCGGGGAGCTGTTTTTT. As protein: CSVGQGATGELFF.

The chain uses TRBV7-2 and TRBJ2-1; 12 bases line up with TRBD2. The V gene's germline CDR1 is SGHTA and CDR2 FQGNSA. The CDR3 consists of 15 residues. After removal of 0 bases from V and 7 bases from J, the junction contained 1 base not matched to a gene. The CDR3 loop reads CASSLATSGRNEQFF. The DNA of the CDR3 is TGTGCCAGCAGCTTAGCGACTAGCGGGAGAAATGAGCAGTTCTTC.

The chain has TRBV29-1 and TRBJ2-7, with TRBD1 identical over 8 bases. The CDR3 is 15 amino acids. The V and J ends lost 2 bases and 7 bases, in that order; junction bases with no gene match: 13. In germline, CDR1 is SQVTM, CDR2 ANQGSEA. CDR3 protein: CSVETRGQGLSEQYF. The CDR3 DNA reads as TGCAGCGTTGAAACAAGAGGACAGGGATTGAGTGAGCAGTACTTC.

This clone has only one observation. The genes are TRBV2 and TRBJ2-3, with D unresolved. V was cut by 4 bases and J by 4 bases, with 6 bases left in between. Germline values: CDR1 SNHLY, CDR2 FYNNEI. This CDR3 spans 12 amino acids. CDR3 sequence: CASSAQADTQYF. CDR3 coding DNA: TGTGCCAGCAGTGCCCAGGCAGATACGCAGTATTTT.

The chain recombines TRBV9 with TRBJ2-7; 13 positions agree with TRBD2. CDR3 length equals 13 residues. Germline trimming cut 4 bases from V and 6 bases from J; bases unmatched to any gene: 1. Germline V gives CDR1 SGDLS, CDR2 YYNGEE. The CDR3: CASSRTSGSEQYF. The DNA for the CDR3 is TGTGCCAGCAGCCGGACTAGCGGGAGCGAGCAGTACTTC. The entire variable domain, with the rest obtained from reference TRBV9 and TRBJ2-7, is as follows: DSGVTQTPKHLITATGQRVTLRCSPRSGDLSVYWYQQSLDQGLQFLIQYYNGEERAKGNILERFSAQQFPDLHSELNLSSLELGDSALYFCASSRTSGSEQYFGPGTRLTVT.

The rearrangement links TRBV28 to TRBJ2-3, with 9 bases that match TRBD1. In germline, CDR1 is MDHEN, CDR2 SYDVKM. V dropped 6 bases and J dropped 4; count of bases not matched to a gene: 11. This CDR3 contains 16 residues. The CDR3 sequence: CASSAIRDRVADTQYF. The CDR3 region has the DNA TGTGCCAGCAGCGCCATCCGGGACAGGGTTGCAGATACGCAGTATTTT.

This clone turned up a few times. The V and J genes are TRBV6-5 and TRBJ1-5; no firm D call. V lost 6 bases to trimming and J lost 1 base, with 10 bases between them. Germline lookup yields CDR1 MNHEY and CDR2 SVGAGI. There are 14 residues in the CDR3. CDR3 DNA: TGTGCCAGCAGCAGAGTAGAAAGCAATCAGCCCCAGCATTTT. It translates to CASSRVESNQPQHF.

The J gene is TRBJ2-7, the V gene TRBV7-9; D tentatively reads TRBD1 or TRBD2 (5 bases each). The CDR3 runs 13 residues. Trimming took off 1 base at V and 7 bases at J, with 11 bases between the two ends. CDR1 and CDR2 (germline): SEHNR, FQNEAQ (reference sequence). Written as DNA, the CDR3 is TGTGCCAGCAGCTTAGATGGTGGGGGAGAGCAGTACTTC. Translated: CASSLDGGGEQYF.

This sequence joins TRBV2 and TRBJ2-7, with a possible D match to TRBD1 (6 bases). Germline V gene lookup returns CDR1 SNHLY and CDR2 FYNNEI. Trimming removed 7 bases from V and 2 bases from J, with 9 bases in between. The CDR3 runs 12 residues. The CDR3 DNA follows: TGTGCCAGCACAGGGGAGACCTACGAGCAGTACTTC. It codes for CASTGETYEQYF.

On this clone: The same CDR3 also results from other DNA sequences found in this sample. V usage is TRBV7-9 and J usage is TRBJ1-1; D remains ambiguous. V was trimmed by 3 bases and J by 0 bases, leaving 5 bases between them. The CDR3 contains 13 residues. Germline assignment: CDR1 SEHNR and CDR2 FQNEAQ (reference sequence). The DNA for the CDR3 is TGTGCCAGCAGCTTTGCGGTGAACACTGAAGCTTTCTTT. It yields the protein CASSFAVNTEAFF.

The chain links TRBV14 to TRBJ1-6; a possible D gene is TRBD1 (6 bases). With 4 bases removed from V and 9 bases from J, the gap between germline ends came to 10 bases. The CDR3 loop spans 13 amino acids. The germline gives CDR1 SGHDN, CDR2 FVKESK. This chain's CDR3 is CASSPRGGSPLHF. The CDR3, as DNA: TGTGCCAGCAGCCCCAGGGGAGGTTCACCCCTCCACTTT.

The rearrangement uses TRBV5-1 and TRBJ1-2, with D perhaps TRBD1 (6 bases). The CDR3 sequence is 15 residues long. Germline-derived CDR1 and CDR2 are SGHRS and YFSETQ. The V and J ends lost 4 bases and 6 bases respectively, with 19 bases between them. CDR3 bases: TGCGCCAGCAGCGATGGTGACCGGGACATCGATGGCTACACCTTC. Its protein is CASSDGDRDIDGYTF.

Comment on this clone: This CDR3 is also generated by other DNA sequences in the sample. The chain has TRBV5-1 and TRBJ2-7; D is possibly TRBD1 (6 bases). Germline V lookup: CDR1 SGHRS, CDR2 YFSETQ. This CDR3 comprises 15 residues. V was trimmed by 0 bases and J by 2 bases, leaving 12 bases between them. The CDR3 DNA sequence: TGCGCCAGCAGCTTGGTGGCAGGGACAACCTACGAGCAGTACTTC. Translated: CASSLVAGTTYEQYF. The whole variable domain, filled in from reference TRBV5-1 and TRBJ2-7, reads KAGVTQTPRYLIKTRGQQVTLSCSPISGHRSVSWYQQTPGQGLQFLFEYFSETQRNKGNFPGRFSGRQFSNSRSEMNVSTLELGDSALYLCASSLVAGTTYEQYFGPGTRLTVT.